This is a list of T cell receptor beta chains from one sample in a study of blood T cell repertoires in COVID-19. Sequencing was performed with immunoSEQ multiplex PCR; in TCRdb, only in-frame clones are kept and a portion is missing. The table includes approximately 69,000 clones, 75% to 80% detected once. Sequencing was done on a sample of peripheral blood. Receptors originate from a human donor in a cohort sampled during active COVID-19. CDR3s include the opening cysteine and the closing phenylalanine or tryptophan. The order of the fields is CDR3 protein, CDR3 DNA, V gene, D gene, CDR3 length, clone size, J gene. The D gene is left open where the match is weak. Where a row states a size, it is once, few, many or the class of an expanded clone; other rows omit it.

CDR3: CASWDRGNYGYTF
DNA: TGTGCCAGCTGGGACAGGGGCAACTATGGCTACACCTTC
V: TRBV27
D: TRBD1
length: 13
size: few
J: TRBJ1-2

CDR3: CATSDGLLPEAFF
DNA: TGTGCCACCAGTGACGGACTACTCCCTGAAGCTTTCTTT
V: TRBV24-1
D: -
length: 13
size: -
J: TRBJ1-1

CDR3: CASTSLDTQYF
DNA: TGCGCCAGCACGTCCCTAGATACGCAGTATTTT
V: TRBV5-1
D: -
length: 11
size: -
J: TRBJ2-3

CDR3: CASMFSRLAGDEQYF
DNA: TGTGCCAGCATGTTCTCTCGACTAGCGGGAGACGAGCAGTACTTC
V: TRBV6-5
D: TRBD2
length: 15
size: -
J: TRBJ2-7

CDR3: CASSSLAESWGEQFF
DNA: TGTGCCAGCAGCTCACTAGCGGAGTCATGGGGTGAGCAGTTCTTC
V: TRBV7-8
D: TRBD2
length: 15
size: -
J: TRBJ2-1

CDR3: CASSFRGRVPGANVLTF
DNA: TGTGCCAGCAGCTTTAGAGGGAGAGTTCCTGGGGCCAACGTCCTGACTTTC
V: TRBV11-2
D: -
length: 17
size: -
J: TRBJ2-6

CDR3: CASSFNAGANVLTF
DNA: TGTGCCAGCAGCTTCAATGCTGGGGCCAACGTCCTGACTTTC
V: TRBV11-2
D: -
length: 14
size: -
J: TRBJ2-6

CDR3: CASSLTGGLYNEQFF
DNA: TGTGCCAGCAGCTTGACCGGGGGGCTTTACAATGAGCAGTTCTTC
V: TRBV5-5
D: -
length: 15
size: -
J: TRBJ2-1

CDR3: CASSQAQGQGAYEQYF
DNA: TGTGCCAGCAGCCAAGCCCAGGGACAGGGGGCATACGAGCAGTACTTC
V: TRBV4-2
D: TRBD1
length: 16
size: once
J: TRBJ2-7

CDR3: CATSRAYPGENEKLFF
DNA: TGTGCCACCAGCAGGGCTTACCCGGGAGAAAATGAAAAACTGTTTTTT
V: TRBV15
D: -
length: 16
size: -
J: TRBJ1-4

CDR3: CASSPQGQAYEQYF
DNA: TGTGCCAGCAGTCCGCAAGGACAGGCCTACGAGCAGTACTTC
V: TRBV27
D: TRBD1
length: 14
size: many
J: TRBJ2-7

CDR3: CSVAVAAQRGYTF
DNA: TGCAGCGTTGCAGTGGCCGCCCAGAGGGGCTACACCTTC
V: TRBV29-1
D: -
length: 13
size: once
J: TRBJ1-2

CDR3: CASSPGYTGELFF
DNA: TGTGCCAGCAGCCCGGGGTACACCGGGGAGCTGTTTTTT
V: TRBV9
D: -
length: 13
size: -
J: TRBJ2-2

CDR3: CASSLVGIGRNTEAFF
DNA: TGTGCCAGCAGCTTAGTAGGTATAGGGAGGAACACTGAAGCTTTCTTT
V: TRBV11-2
D: -
length: 16
size: -
J: TRBJ1-1

CDR3: CASSTQYRGTDTEAFF
DNA: TGTGCCAGCAGCACCCAATACAGGGGGACTGACACTGAAGCTTTCTTT
V: TRBV6-4
D: TRBD1
length: 16
size: few
J: TRBJ1-1

CDR3: CSVDRAGTEAFF
DNA: TGCAGCGTGGACAGGGCGGGCACTGAAGCTTTCTTT
V: TRBV29-1
D: TRBD1
length: 12
size: few
J: TRBJ1-1

CDR3: CASSDELAGANQETQYF
DNA: TGTGCCAGCAGTGACGAGCTAGCGGGGGCGAATCAAGAGACCCAGTACTTC
V: TRBV6-4
D: TRBD2
length: 17
size: -
J: TRBJ2-5

CDR3: CASSLFVGETQYF
DNA: TGTGCCAGCAGCTTATTCGTCGGGGAGACCCAGTACTTC
V: TRBV11-2
D: -
length: 13
size: -
J: TRBJ2-5

CDR3: CASSFQDTKYF
DNA: TGTGCCAGCAGCTTCCAGGACACGAAGTACTTC
V: TRBV5-6
D: -
length: 11
size: -
J: TRBJ2-7

CDR3: CASSLVPSGTHNEQFF
DNA: TGCGCCAGCAGCTTGGTGCCTAGCGGGACCCACAATGAGCAGTTCTTC
V: TRBV5-1
D: TRBD2
length: 16
size: -
J: TRBJ2-1

CDR3: CASTGTSGGGKQFF
DNA: TGTGCCAGCACCGGGACTAGCGGGGGGGGCAAGCAGTTCTTC
V: TRBV6-5
D: TRBD2
length: 14
size: -
J: TRBJ2-1

CDR3: CASNRQVHEKLFF
DNA: TGTGCCAGTAACCGGCAGGTTCATGAAAAACTGTTTTTT
V: TRBV19
D: -
length: 13
size: -
J: TRBJ1-4

CDR3: CASGRGGGGTGELFF
DNA: TGTGCCAGCGGGAGGGGGGGTGGAGGCACCGGGGAGCTGTTTTTT
V: TRBV6-6
D: -
length: 15
size: -
J: TRBJ2-2

CDR3: CASSSGTANYGYTF
DNA: TGTGCCAGCAGTTCGGGGACAGCAAACTATGGCTACACCTTC
V: TRBV2
D: TRBD1
length: 14
size: few
J: TRBJ1-2

CDR3: CASSVLAASYNEQFF
DNA: TGTGCCAGCAGCGTTTTAGCGGCCTCCTACAATGAGCAGTTCTTC
V: TRBV9
D: -
length: 15
size: -
J: TRBJ2-1

CDR3: CAAAGGQTKGEKLFF
DNA: TGTGCTGCTGCAGGGGGGCAAACAAAGGGTGAAAAACTGTTTTTT
V: TRBV19
D: TRBD1
length: 15
size: -
J: TRBJ1-4

CDR3: CASSFGLAEPTYEQYF
DNA: TGTGCCAGCAGCTTTGGGCTAGCGGAGCCAACCTACGAGCAGTACTTC
V: TRBV7-9
D: TRBD2
length: 16
size: -
J: TRBJ2-7

CDR3: CASSLVTSGGKTQYF
DNA: TGTGCCAGCAGCTTAGTTACTAGCGGGGGGAAGACCCAGTACTTC
V: TRBV11-2
D: TRBD2
length: 15
size: once
J: TRBJ2-5

CDR3: CASSTGTPGSSYNSPLHF
DNA: TGTGCCAGTAGTACGGGGACTCCCGGAAGCTCCTATAATTCACCCCTCCACTTT
V: TRBV19
D: -
length: 18
size: once
J: TRBJ1-6

CDR3: CASSQAGTYEQYF
DNA: TGCGCCAGCAGCCAAGCCGGGACCTACGAGCAGTACTTC
V: TRBV4-1
D: -
length: 13
size: -
J: TRBJ2-7

CDR3: CASSLNDRGEPTQPQHF
DNA: TGCGCCAGCAGTCTCAATGACAGGGGCGAACCTACTCAGCCCCAGCATTTT
V: TRBV5-1
D: TRBD1
length: 17
size: few
J: TRBJ1-5

CDR3: CASSLGPNTEAFF
DNA: TGTGCCAGCAGCTTGGGGCCGAACACTGAAGCTTTCTTT
V: TRBV5-4
D: -
length: 13
size: few
J: TRBJ1-1

CDR3: CASGLSAGGGGDTQYF
DNA: TGTGCTAGTGGTTTGAGCGCGGGAGGCGGGGGAGATACGCAGTATTTT
V: TRBV12-5
D: TRBD2
length: 16
size: -
J: TRBJ2-3

CDR3: CASSEIGGRGNNEQFF
DNA: TGTGCCAGCAGTGAAATCGGCGGGAGGGGGAACAATGAGCAGTTCTTC
V: TRBV6-1
D: TRBD2
length: 16
size: -
J: TRBJ2-1

CDR3: CASSIPGLRAKNIQYF
DNA: TGTGCCAGTAGTATACCGGGACTTAGGGCCAAAAACATTCAGTACTTC
V: TRBV19
D: -
length: 16
size: once
J: TRBJ2-4

CDR3: CASKAAPSLQGTYGYTF
DNA: TGTGCCAGCAAGGCTGCCCCCTCCCTTCAGGGGACCTATGGCTACACCTTC
V: TRBV5-4
D: -
length: 17
size: -
J: TRBJ1-2

CDR3: CASSLLSAGASYNEQFF
DNA: TGCGCCAGCAGCTTGCTGTCTGCGGGGGCCTCCTACAATGAGCAGTTCTTC
V: TRBV5-1
D: -
length: 17
size: -
J: TRBJ2-1

CDR3: CAWSSQGGTEAFF
DNA: TGTGCCTGGAGTTCGCAGGGGGGCACTGAAGCTTTCTTT
V: TRBV30
D: TRBD1
length: 13
size: once
J: TRBJ1-1

CDR3: CASKNSGSTDTQYF
DNA: TGTGCCAGCAAGAATAGCGGGAGCACAGATACGCAGTATTTT
V: TRBV7-6
D: TRBD2
length: 14
size: many
J: TRBJ2-3

CDR3: CASSATSGGAWFYEQYF
DNA: TGTGCCAGCAGTGCGACTAGCGGGGGCGCGTGGTTCTACGAGCAGTACTTC
V: TRBV6-1
D: TRBD2
length: 17
size: -
J: TRBJ2-7

CDR3: CASSLGGGSYEQYF
DNA: TGTGCCAGCAGTTTGGGCGGGGGGTCGTACGAGCAGTACTTC
V: TRBV28
D: TRBD2
length: 14
size: once
J: TRBJ2-7

CDR3: CASAPGQHTGELFF
DNA: TGTGCCAGCGCCCCGGGACAGCACACCGGGGAGCTGTTTTTT
V: TRBV6-5
D: TRBD1
length: 14
size: few
J: TRBJ2-2

CDR3: CAISGKTPDGVEQFF
DNA: TGTGCCATCTCGGGGAAGACTCCCGACGGGGTTGAGCAGTTCTTC
V: TRBV10-3
D: -
length: 15
size: -
J: TRBJ2-1

CDR3: CASSSGTRNTDTQYF
DNA: TGTGCCAGCAGTTCCGGGACTAGAAACACAGATACGCAGTATTTT
V: TRBV27
D: TRBD2
length: 15
size: -
J: TRBJ2-3

CDR3: CASSPHRGQETQYF
DNA: TGTGCCAGCAGCCCCCACCGGGGTCAAGAGACCCAGTACTTC
V: TRBV11-2
D: -
length: 14
size: once
J: TRBJ2-5

CDR3: CASSQGVGGSESYGYTF
DNA: TGTGCCAGCAGCCAAGGTGTAGGGGGCTCCGAATCCTATGGCTACACCTTC
V: TRBV14
D: TRBD1
length: 17
size: -
J: TRBJ1-2

CDR3: CASSQPADGYYEQYF
DNA: TGTGCCAGCAGCCAACCAGCGGACGGTTACTACGAGCAGTACTTC
V: TRBV3-1/TRBV3-2
D: -
length: 15
size: medium-sized
J: TRBJ2-7

CDR3: CASSFMDRVEGYTF
DNA: TGTGCCAGCAGCTTCATGGACAGGGTGGAAGGCTACACCTTC
V: TRBV7-9
D: TRBD1
length: 14
size: -
J: TRBJ1-2

CDR3: CASSVEEGDTKNIQYF
DNA: TGTGCCAGCAGCGTAGAAGAGGGGGACACCAAAAACATTCAGTACTTC
V: TRBV9
D: -
length: 16
size: -
J: TRBJ2-4

CDR3: CAISESRQGYNEQFF
DNA: TGTGCCATCAGTGAGTCCCGACAGGGATACAATGAGCAGTTCTTC
V: TRBV10-3
D: TRBD1
length: 15
size: -
J: TRBJ2-1

CDR3: CASRSDTRTFYEQYF
DNA: TGTGCCAGCAGATCCGACACCCGAACCTTCTACGAGCAGTACTTC
V: TRBV28
D: -
length: 15
size: -
J: TRBJ2-7

CDR3: CAIRKDRGLAGDETQYF
DNA: TGTGCCATCAGGAAGGACAGGGGACTAGCGGGAGACGAGACCCAGTACTTC
V: TRBV10-3
D: TRBD2
length: 17
size: -
J: TRBJ2-5

CDR3: CASSRQGVEYGYTF
DNA: TGTGCCAGCAGCCGTCAGGGGGTAGAGTATGGCTACACCTTC
V: TRBV7-9
D: TRBD1
length: 14
size: -
J: TRBJ1-2

CDR3: CASSQDWTGKDSPLHF
DNA: TGTGCCAGCAGCCAAGATTGGACAGGGAAGGACTCACCCCTCCACTTT
V: TRBV3-1/TRBV3-2
D: TRBD1
length: 16
size: -
J: TRBJ1-6

CDR3: CASSPGQGRYEQYF
DNA: TGTGCCAGCAGTCCGGGACAGGGTAGGTACGAGCAGTACTTC
V: TRBV6-5
D: TRBD1
length: 14
size: -
J: TRBJ2-7

CDR3: CASSLDGQAVNGYTF
DNA: TGCGCCAGCAGCTTGGATGGACAGGCGGTCAATGGCTACACCTTC
V: TRBV5-1
D: TRBD1
length: 15
size: -
J: TRBJ1-2

CDR3: CASREQGGYEQYF
DNA: TGCGCCAGCAGGGAGCAGGGCGGATACGAGCAGTACTTC
V: TRBV5-1
D: -
length: 13
size: -
J: TRBJ2-7

CDR3: CASSLAEESYNEQFF
DNA: TGCGCCAGCAGCTTAGCGGAAGAAAGCTACAATGAGCAGTTCTTC
V: TRBV5-1
D: -
length: 15
size: -
J: TRBJ2-1

CDR3: CASSFAGGLAGGYEQYF
DNA: TGTGCCAGCAGTTTTGCTGGGGGACTAGCGGGAGGGTACGAGCAGTACTTC
V: TRBV28
D: TRBD2
length: 17
size: -
J: TRBJ2-7

CDR3: CATSRGSGGNTIYF
DNA: TGTGCCACCAGCAGAGGAAGCGGTGGAAACACCATATATTTT
V: TRBV15
D: -
length: 14
size: -
J: TRBJ1-3